This TCR beta chain was captured in a study of blood T cell repertoires in COVID-19. Turning to the study itself: The analysed material was cDNA or gDNA that came from T cells, B-cell-depleted T cells, or PBMCs.

V shed 6 bases and J shed 10 bases, with 15 bases lying between them. CDR1 and CDR2 from the germline V gene are WSHSY and SAAADI. CDR3 length: 12 amino acids. Original data processing: Estimation of nucleated cell counts was performed using reference gene primer amplification. Only in-frame clones appear in the TCRdb table, and some are missing; sequencing was by immunoSEQ multiplex PCR. V and J calls and clone size are those listed in that table; D and trimming were worked out from the DNA. The table records about 300,000 clones, 75% to 90% of them present only once. Specimen: peripheral blood. The V gene is TRBV10-2, the J gene TRBJ2-5, with D possibly being TRBD1 (5 bases). The TCR comes from a man between 40 and 49 years old with acute or convalescent COVID-19. Here the CDR3 DNA reads TGCGCCAGCAGGACACAGCCAGGGATCCAGTACTTC. This encodes CASRTQPGIQYF.